This entry features one T cell receptor (beta chain) sequence. Here immunoSEQ multiplex PCR was the method, and the copy in TCRdb shows in-frame clones only, minus some. Among about 87,000 clones listed, less than 50% were seen once. This sample was taken from a study of shared clonotypes between healthy human individuals. Turning to the study itself: The donor group consisted of two women and a few men, aged 18 to 49.

This CDR3 is 15 amino acids long. CDR1 SEHNR and CDR2 FQNEAQ come from the germline V gene (reference sequence). V lost 5 bases to trimming and J lost 3 bases; unmatched junction nucleotides: 8. This TCR derives from a woman in her forties in good health. Some clones in this sample may be carry-over from other donors' samples. V is TRBV7-9 and J is TRBJ2-7; 9 bases are a match to TRBD1. Sequencing input: PBMCs. CDR3: CASSTYRGRDYEQYF. CDR3 sequence (DNA): TGTGCCAGCAGCACCTACAGGGGGCGCGACTACGAGCAGTACTTC. The full variable domain, in which reference TRBV7-9 and TRBJ2-7 provide the parts outside the CDR3, is DTGVSQNPRHKITKRGQNVTFRCDPISEHNRLYWYRQTLGQGPEFLTYFQNEAQLEKSRLLSDRFSAERPKGSFSTLEIQRTEQGDSAMYLCASSTYRGRDYEQYFGPGTRLTVT.